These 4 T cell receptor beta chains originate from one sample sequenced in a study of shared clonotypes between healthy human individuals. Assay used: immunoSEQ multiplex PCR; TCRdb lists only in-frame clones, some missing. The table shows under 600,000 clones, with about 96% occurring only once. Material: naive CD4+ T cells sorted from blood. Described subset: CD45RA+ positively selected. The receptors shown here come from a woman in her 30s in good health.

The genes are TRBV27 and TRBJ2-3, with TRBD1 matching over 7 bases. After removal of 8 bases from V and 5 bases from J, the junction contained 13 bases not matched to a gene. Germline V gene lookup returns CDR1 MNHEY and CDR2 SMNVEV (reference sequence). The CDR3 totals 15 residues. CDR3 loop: CASGMIDRVGDTQYF. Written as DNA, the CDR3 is TGTGCCAGCGGAATGATAGACAGGGTTGGAGATACGCAGTATTTT.

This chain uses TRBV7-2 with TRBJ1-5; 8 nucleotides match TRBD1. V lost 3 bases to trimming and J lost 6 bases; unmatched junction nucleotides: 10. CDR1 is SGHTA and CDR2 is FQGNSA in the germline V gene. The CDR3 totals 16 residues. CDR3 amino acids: CASSLSGQGGFQPQHF. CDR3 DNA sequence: TGTGCCAGCAGCTTGAGTGGACAGGGAGGTTTTCAGCCCCAGCATTTT.

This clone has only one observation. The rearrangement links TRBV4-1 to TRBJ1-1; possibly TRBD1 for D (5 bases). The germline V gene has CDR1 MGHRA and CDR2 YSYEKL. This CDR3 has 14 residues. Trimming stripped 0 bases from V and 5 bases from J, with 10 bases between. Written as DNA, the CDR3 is TGCGCCAGCAGCCAAGACAGGGTGAGGACTGAAGCTTTCTTT. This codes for CASSQDRVRTEAFF.

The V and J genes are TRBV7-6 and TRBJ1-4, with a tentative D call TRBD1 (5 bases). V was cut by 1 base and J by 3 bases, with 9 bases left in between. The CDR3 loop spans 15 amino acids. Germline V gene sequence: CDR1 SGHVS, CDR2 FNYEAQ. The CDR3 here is CASSLVQGANEKLFF. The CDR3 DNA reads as TGTGCCAGCAGCTTAGTCCAGGGCGCTAATGAAAAACTGTTTTTT.